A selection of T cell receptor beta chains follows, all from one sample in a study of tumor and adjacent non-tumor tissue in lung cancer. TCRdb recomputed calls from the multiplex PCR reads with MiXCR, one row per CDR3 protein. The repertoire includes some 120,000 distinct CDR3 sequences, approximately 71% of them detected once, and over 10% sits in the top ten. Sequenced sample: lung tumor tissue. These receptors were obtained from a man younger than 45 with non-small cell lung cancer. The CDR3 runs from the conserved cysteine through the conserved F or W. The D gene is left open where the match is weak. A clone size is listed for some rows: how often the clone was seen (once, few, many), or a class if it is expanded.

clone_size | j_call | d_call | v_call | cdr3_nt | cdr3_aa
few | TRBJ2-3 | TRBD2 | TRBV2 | TGTGCCAGCAGTCCCGGACTAGAAGCTACGCAGTATTTT | CASSPGLEATQYF
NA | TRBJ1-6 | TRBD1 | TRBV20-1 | TGCAATGCTAGCCGGGACAGGGGAATTTCACCCCTCCACTTT | CNASRDRGISPLHF
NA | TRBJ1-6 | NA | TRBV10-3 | TGTGACATCAGTGAAGCCCAGGGCTATAATTCACCCCTCCACTTT | CDISEAQGYNSPLHF
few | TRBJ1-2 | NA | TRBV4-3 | TGCGCCGGCAGCCAAGTTCCCGCAGGAACTCAACGCGGCTACACCTTC | CAGSQVPAGTQRGYTF
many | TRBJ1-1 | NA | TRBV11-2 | TGTGCCAGCACCGAGGGAACGGTGGTAACTGAAGCTTTCTTT | CASTEGTVVTEAFF
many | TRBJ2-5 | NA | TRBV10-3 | TGTGCCATCAGTGAGTCGAACTACCCCCGGGAGACCCAGTACTTC | CAISESNYPRETQYF
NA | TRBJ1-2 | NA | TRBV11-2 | TGTGCCAGCCACCCCTCACAGGTGACAGTTAACTATGTCTACACCTTC | CASHPSQVTVNYVYTF
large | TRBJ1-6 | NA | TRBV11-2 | TGTGCCAGCAGCTTAGTGGGCGACAGCTATTTACCCCTCCACTTT | CASSLVGDSYLPLHF
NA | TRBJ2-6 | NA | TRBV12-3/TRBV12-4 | TGTGCCAGCGGTTCGACCGGGCTGGCTGGGGCCAACGTCCTGACTTTC | CASGSTGLAGANVLTF
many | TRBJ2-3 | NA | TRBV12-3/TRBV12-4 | TGTGCCAGCAGTCCCAGTAATACCCCAACGCAGTATTTT | CASSPSNTPTQYF
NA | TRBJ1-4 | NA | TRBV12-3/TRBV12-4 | TGTGCCAGCAGTTTAGAACCGACATGGACGAAGGAAAAACTGTTTTTT | CASSLEPTWTKEKLFF
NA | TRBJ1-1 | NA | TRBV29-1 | TGCAGGGTTGATGGAGCGGTGGACACTGAAGCTTTCTTT | CRVDGAVDTEAFF
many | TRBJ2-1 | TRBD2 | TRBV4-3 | TGCGCCAGCAGCCCGCGGACTAGCGTCTACAATGAGCAGTTCTTC | CASSPRTSVYNEQFF
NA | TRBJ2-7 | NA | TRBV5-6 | TGTGCCAGCAGTTGCGGACGTTCGCGGGAGCAGTACTTC | CASSCGRSREQYF
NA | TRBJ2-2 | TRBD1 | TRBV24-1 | TGTGCCACCAGTGGTCTGACAGGGGGCTGGAACACCGGGGAGCTGTTTTTT | CATSGLTGGWNTGELFF
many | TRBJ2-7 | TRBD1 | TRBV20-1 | TGCAGTGCTCCGCCGGCGGGGACAGGGAATTACGAGCAGTACTTC | CSAPPAGTGNYEQYF
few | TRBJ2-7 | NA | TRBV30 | TGTGCCTGGAGTGAGACGGATTACGAGCAGTACTTC | CAWSETDYEQYF
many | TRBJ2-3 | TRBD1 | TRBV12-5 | TGTGCTAGTGGTCAGGGACAGGGAAGAGATACGCAGTATTTT | CASGQGQGRDTQYF
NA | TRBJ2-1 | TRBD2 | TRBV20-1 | TGCAGTGCTAGGTCCCCGGGAGGGTTCAATGAGCAGTTCTTC | CSARSPGGFNEQFF
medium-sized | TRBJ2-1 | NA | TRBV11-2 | TGTGCCAGCAGCTCCCCGGGAAGTAGCAATGAGCAGTTCTTC | CASSSPGSSNEQFF
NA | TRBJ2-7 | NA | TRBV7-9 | TGTGCCAGCGGTTCGGGGGCCGCCTACGAGCAGTACTTC | CASGSGAAYEQYF
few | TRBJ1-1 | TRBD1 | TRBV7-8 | TGTGCCAGCAGCTTAATTCCGACAGGGGGTTGGACTGAAGCTTTCTTT | CASSLIPTGGWTEAFF